This T cell receptor beta chain was sequenced during a study of beta chain features in type 1 diabetes. Via the markers CD45RO/CCR7/CD25/CD127/CD95/CD27, stem cell-like memory, regulatory, central memory and naive CD4+ cells were sorted. Purity above 95% was achieved in all sorted populations. Worth noting for this clone: The antigen is undetermined.

The germline V gene encodes CDR1 SEHNR and CDR2 FQNEAQ (reference sequence). The CDR3 sequence is 16 residues long. The V and J ends lost 5 bases and 4 bases respectively, with 20 bases between them. All of the isolated RNA was reverse transcribed, so expressed TCRB transcripts were sequenced. Assay: immunoSEQ multiplex PCR; the TCRdb copy retains only in-frame clones and omits some. The repertoire consists of under 300,000 clones, with under 20% occurring once and the leading ten covering about 0.078%. Study results and caveats: TCRB CDR3s from Type 1 diabetes patients were moderately but significantly shorter in all four CD4+ subsets. Sampled from patients, naive, central memory and Treg TCRB repertoires appeared more similar than those sampled from healthy donors.

Sequencing was performed on naive CD4+ T cells from blood. The V gene is TRBV7-9, the J gene TRBJ2-5, with D possibly TRBD1 on 5 matching bases. This TCR came from a man aged 25-45 years with type 1 diabetes. This chain's CDR3 is CASSLTRARSGETQYF. CDR3 in DNA: TGTGCCAGCAGCCTCACCAGGGCCCGAAGTGGAGAGACCCAGTACTTC.